Below are 19 T cell receptor beta chains sequenced from a single sample in a study of blood T cell repertoires in COVID-19. Sequenced by immunoSEQ multiplex PCR; TCRdb stores in-frame clones only, minus some. The sample has about 240,000 clones, 80% to 85% seen once; the top ten hold about an eighth. Sequencing input: peripheral blood. The source is a woman aged 55-70 years with active or convalescent COVID-19.

The V gene is TRBV5-1, the J gene TRBJ1-1; 9 bases map to TRBD1. Germline CDR1 reads SGHRS; CDR2 reads YFSETQ. CDR3 size: 15 residues. V lost 2 bases, J lost 3 bases, and 5 bases stayed unmatched. This chain's CDR3 is CASSFATGGDTEAFF. The CDR3 DNA reads as TGCGCCAGCAGCTTCGCGACAGGGGGGGACACTGAAGCTTTCTTT. Using reference TRBV5-1 and TRBJ1-1 for the parts outside the CDR3, the full variable domain is KAGVTQTPRYLIKTRGQQVTLSCSPISGHRSVSWYQQTPGQGLQFLFEYFSETQRNKGNFPGRFSGRQFSNSRSEMNVSTLELGDSALYLCASSFATGGDTEAFFGQGTRLTVV.

The V and J genes are TRBV4-3 and TRBJ2-3; D call uncertain. The germline V gene encodes CDR1 LGHNA and CDR2 YSLEER. The germline V and J ends were trimmed by 4 bases and 4 bases, with 9 bases remaining between them. The CDR3 extends over 13 amino acids. In DNA, the CDR3 is TGCGCCAGCAGCCTGACCGGAGCAGATACGCAGTATTTT. Its protein is CASSLTGADTQYF.

The chain uses TRBV7-2 and TRBJ1-6; 7 positions agree with TRBD1. Germline V CDR1 and CDR2: SGHTA, FQGNSA. The CDR3 loop spans 14 amino acids. Trimming took 6 bases from V and 8 from J; bases not matched to a gene: 7. CDR3 protein: CASRQTGVDSPLHF. The CDR3 nucleotides are TGTGCCAGCAGACAAACAGGGGTTGATTCACCCCTCCACTTT.

The rearrangement links TRBV3-1 (or the pseudogene TRBV3-2) to TRBJ2-5; 8 nucleotides agree with TRBD1. This CDR3 region has 15 residues. V lost 1 base to trimming and J lost 5 bases; unmatched junction nucleotides: 6. The germline V gene has CDR1 LGHDT and CDR2 YNNKEL (reference sequence). CDR3 amino acids: CASSQAGTGGETQYF. CDR3 DNA sequence: TGTGCCAGCAGCCAAGCGGGGACAGGAGGGGAGACCCAGTACTTC.

The rearrangement joins TRBV6-5 to TRBJ1-5; TRBD1 agrees at 8 bases. CDR1 and CDR2 (germline): MNHEY, SVGAGI. The V and J ends lost 9 bases and 4 bases, in that order; junction bases with no gene match: 8. The CDR3 is 14 amino acids. The CDR3 sequence is CASCEHRGNQPQHF. In nucleotides, the CDR3 is TGTGCCAGTTGCGAGCACAGGGGGAATCAGCCCCAGCATTTT.

The chain couples TRBV2 to TRBJ1-1; D might be TRBD1 (5 bases). The CDR3 sequence is 13 residues long. Germline V gene lookup returns CDR1 SNHLY and CDR2 FYNNEI. The V gene lost 7 bases and the J gene lost 6 bases, with 15 bases spanning the gap. CDR3 nucleotide sequence: TGTGCCAGCACCCAATGGCAGGGCGCTGAAGCTTTCTTT. Translating it yields CASTQWQGAEAFF.

V usage is TRBV30 and J usage is TRBJ2-7; 7 bases fit TRBD1. After removal of 3 bases from V and 5 bases from J, the junction contained 7 bases not matched to a gene. Germline lookup yields CDR1 GTSNPN and CDR2 SVGIG (reference sequence). The CDR3 sequence is 13 residues long. The CDR3 loop reads CAWREQGFDEQYF. CDR3 nucleotide sequence: TGTGCCTGGAGGGAACAGGGGTTTGACGAGCAGTACTTC.

The V gene is TRBV16, the J gene TRBJ1-4; tentative D call: TRBD1 (5 bases). CDR1 and CDR2 (germline): KGHSY, FQNENV. V was shortened by 6 bases and J by 0 bases, with 11 bases between the two germline ends. This CDR3 contains 15 residues. Here the CDR3 DNA reads TGTGCCAGCAGTCGACAGATAACAACTAATGAAAAACTGTTTTTT. This sequence encodes CASSRQITTNEKLFF.

In DNA form, the CDR3 reads TGCGCCAGCAGCTTGGCAGGGACTGGCAATCAGCCCCAGCATTTT. This codes for CASSLAGTGNQPQHF. This chain connects TRBV5-1 to TRBJ1-5; TRBD1 is a possible D gene (5 bases). V gave up 0 bases and J gave up 2 bases, with 9 bases separating them. The germline gives CDR1 SGHRS, CDR2 YFSETQ. The CDR3 runs to 15 residues.

V and J are TRBV21-1 and TRBJ2-7; TRBD1, as called in the table, went unchecked against the DNA. TRBV21-1 is a recognized pseudogene. This CDR3 comprises 18 residues. In DNA form, the CDR3 reads TGTGCCAGCCCCAGAGGGACAGGGGTTTTTAGTTGCTCCTACGAGCAGTACTTC. This translates into CASPRGTGVFSCSYEQYF.

This clone is a singleton in its sample. The chain combines TRBV12-3 or TRBV12-4 with TRBJ1-2; D gene unclear. Trimming left V 8 bases short and J 4 bases short, with 14 bases between. The length of the CDR3 is 13 residues. For the CDR3, the DNA is TGTGCCAGCCGAATTGGGCCAGCCTATGGCTACACCTTC. It yields the protein CASRIGPAYGYTF.

This clone was seen just once. The rearrangement uses TRBV7-8 and TRBJ1-3, with D unclear. The CDR3 loop spans 17 amino acids. Germline values: CDR1 SGHVS, CDR2 FQNEAQ. V lost 1 base to trimming and J lost 3 bases, with 16 bases between them. CDR3 sequence reads: CASSLGTAGFSGNTIYF. The CDR3 DNA follows: TGTGCCAGCAGCTTAGGGACGGCGGGGTTTAGTGGAAACACCATATATTTT. Combining the CDR3 with reference TRBV7-8 and TRBJ1-3 gives the whole variable domain GAGVSQSPRYKVAKRGQDVALRCDPISGHVSLFWYQQALGQGPEFLTYFQNEAQLDKSGLPSDRFFAERPEGSVSTLKIQRTQQEDSAVYLCASSLGTAGFSGNTIYFGEGSWLTVV.

This clone was picked up one time. V usage is TRBV7-9 and J usage is TRBJ2-5, with unresolved D. The CDR3 runs 16 residues. Germline V gives CDR1 SEHNR, CDR2 FQNEAQ (reference sequence). The ends were cut back, 3 bases at V and 3 bases at J, with 17 bases in the middle. The DNA for the CDR3 is TGTGCCAGCAGCTTGTGGTTGGGCACAGATAAAGAGACCCAGTACTTC. Its protein product is CASSLWLGTDKETQYF. The full variable domain, with the rest looked up from reference TRBV7-9 and TRBJ2-5, is DTGVSQNPRHKITKRGQNVTFRCDPISEHNRLYWYRQTLGQGPEFLTYFQNEAQLEKSRLLSDRFSAERPKGSFSTLEIQRTEQGDSAMYLCASSLWLGTDKETQYFGPGTRLLVL.

This chain links TRBV4-1 with TRBJ2-5, with a possible D match to TRBD2 (6 bases). The V gene's germline CDR1 is MGHRA and CDR2 YSYEKL. The V and J ends lost 6 bases and 2 bases respectively, with 10 bases between them. This CDR3 comprises 13 residues. For the CDR3, the DNA is TGCGCCAGCAGTCGAGCGGGTCAAGAGACCCAGTACTTC. Its translation is CASSRAGQETQYF.

The chain combines TRBV3-1 (or the pseudogene TRBV3-2) with TRBJ1-4; the match to TRBD1 covers 11 bases. The length of the CDR3 is 14 residues. The ends lost 3 bases at V and 8 bases at J; junction bases unmatched: 2. Per germline, CDR1 LGHDT and CDR2 YNNKEL (reference sequence). CDR3 residues: CASSQGQGDEKLFF. The CDR3 bases are TGTGCCAGCAGCCAGGGACAGGGGGACGAAAAACTGTTTTTT.

The V gene is TRBV30, the J gene TRBJ1-4; a weak D match, TRBD1 (6 bases). Germline V gene lookup returns CDR1 GTSNPN and CDR2 SVGIG (reference sequence). Trimming left V 4 bases short and J 0 bases short, with 12 bases between. CDR3 length: 15 residues. The CDR3 coding sequence is TGTGCCTGGAAGCGGACAGCCGCAACTAATGAAAAACTGTTTTTT. It is translated as CAWKRTAATNEKLFF.

The rearrangement uses TRBV4-1 and TRBJ1-4; D is possibly TRBD1 (6 bases). Germline-derived CDR1 and CDR2 are MGHRA and YSYEKL. V was cut by 7 bases and J by 2 bases, with 20 bases left in between. The CDR3 consists of 17 residues. The CDR3 is CASTSLGRGRTNEKLFF. The CDR3 DNA is TGCGCCAGCACCTCACTCGGCAGGGGACGGACTAATGAAAAACTGTTTTTT.

This clone turned up a few times. The chain has TRBV10-3 and TRBJ1-2; 7 nucleotides align to TRBD1. Germline CDR1 reads ENHRY; CDR2 reads SYGVKD. V was clipped by 6 bases and J by 5 bases; unmatched bases: 12. CDR3 length: 15 amino acids. The CDR3 sequence is CAISARDRGEYGYTF. The CDR3 bases are TGTGCCATCAGCGCCCGGGACAGAGGGGAGTATGGCTACACCTTC.

The V and J genes are TRBV19 and TRBJ2-3; 11 bases align to TRBD2. Germline trimming cut 5 bases from V and 5 bases from J; bases unmatched to any gene: 12. The CDR3 runs 17 residues. CDR1 LNHDA and CDR2 SQIVND come from the germline V gene (reference sequence). CDR3 protein: CASSLGVAGGLGDTQYF. The CDR3 DNA reads as TGTGCCAGTAGTCTCGGAGTAGCGGGGGGGCTTGGAGATACGCAGTATTTT.